This entry concerns a single T cell receptor (beta chain). The method was immunoSEQ multiplex PCR; TCRdb's version includes in-frame clones alone and lacks a portion of them. The sample records some 310,000 clones, roughly 87% being singletons. Trimming cost V 4 bases and J 6 bases; bases outside gene matches: 6. The CDR3 loop spans 14 amino acids. CDR1 SGHRS and CDR2 YFSETQ come from the germline V gene. The data derive from a study of cytomegalovirus exposure and HLA in healthy donors. Study context: In a later analysis, the roughly 120 validation repertoires were reported to have used the same platform as the 600 to 700 first-cohort repertoires.

The clonotype comes from a man younger than 45 in good health and CMV-seronegative. Material: PBMCs. The rearrangement uses TRBV5-1 and TRBJ2-7, with 11 nucleotides matching TRBD1. CDR3 coding DNA: TGCGCCAGCAGCCGGGACAGGGGGACCTCCGAGCAGTACTTC. Residues: CASSRDRGTSEQYF.